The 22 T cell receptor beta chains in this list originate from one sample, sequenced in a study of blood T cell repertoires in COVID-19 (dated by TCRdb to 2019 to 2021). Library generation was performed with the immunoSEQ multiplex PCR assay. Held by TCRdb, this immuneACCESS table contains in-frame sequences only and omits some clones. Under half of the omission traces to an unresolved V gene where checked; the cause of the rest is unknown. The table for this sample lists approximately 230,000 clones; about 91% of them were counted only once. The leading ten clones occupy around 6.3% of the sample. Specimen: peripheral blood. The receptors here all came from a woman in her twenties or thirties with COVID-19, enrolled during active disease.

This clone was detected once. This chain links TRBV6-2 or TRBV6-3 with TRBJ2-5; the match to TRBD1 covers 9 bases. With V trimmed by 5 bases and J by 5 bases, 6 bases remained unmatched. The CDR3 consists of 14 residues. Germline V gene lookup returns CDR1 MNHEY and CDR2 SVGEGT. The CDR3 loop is CASSTGTGRETQYF. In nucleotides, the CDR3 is TGTGCCAGCAGTACCGGGACAGGGAGGGAGACCCAGTACTTC.

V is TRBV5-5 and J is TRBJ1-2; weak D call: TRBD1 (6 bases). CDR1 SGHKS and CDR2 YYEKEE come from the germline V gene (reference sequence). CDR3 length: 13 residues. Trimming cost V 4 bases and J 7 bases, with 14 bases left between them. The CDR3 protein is CASSEAGAVGYTF. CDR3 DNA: TGTGCCAGCAGCGAAGCGGGGGCAGTTGGCTACACCTTC.

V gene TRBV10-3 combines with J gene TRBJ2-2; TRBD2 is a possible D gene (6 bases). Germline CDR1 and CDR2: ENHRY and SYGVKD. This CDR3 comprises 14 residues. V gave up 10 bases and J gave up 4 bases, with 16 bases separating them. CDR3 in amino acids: CATVGRGGTGELFF. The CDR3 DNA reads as TGTGCCACCGTGGGCCGGGGAGGCACCGGGGAGCTGTTTTTT.

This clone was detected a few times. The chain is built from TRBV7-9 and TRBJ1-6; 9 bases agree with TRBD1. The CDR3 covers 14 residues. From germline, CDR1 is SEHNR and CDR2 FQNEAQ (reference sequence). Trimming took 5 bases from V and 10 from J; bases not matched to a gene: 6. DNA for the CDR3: TGTGCCAGCAGCCACGGACAGGGGAAGTCACCCCTCCACTTT. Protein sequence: CASSHGQGKSPLHF.

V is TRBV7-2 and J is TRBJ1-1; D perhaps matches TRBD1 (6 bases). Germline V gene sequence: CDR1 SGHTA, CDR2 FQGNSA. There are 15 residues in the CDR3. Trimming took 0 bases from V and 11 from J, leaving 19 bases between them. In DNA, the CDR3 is TGTGCCAGCAGCTTAGCAAGGGTGGGCGCTGGGGGCGCTTTCTTT. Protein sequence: CASSLARVGAGGAFF. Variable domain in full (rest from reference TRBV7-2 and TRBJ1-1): GAGVSQSPSNKVTEKGKDVELRCDPISGHTALYWYRQSLGQGLEFLIYFQGNSAPDKSGLPSDRFSAERTGGSVSTLTIQRTQQEDSAVYLCASSLARVGAGGAFFGQGTRLTVV.

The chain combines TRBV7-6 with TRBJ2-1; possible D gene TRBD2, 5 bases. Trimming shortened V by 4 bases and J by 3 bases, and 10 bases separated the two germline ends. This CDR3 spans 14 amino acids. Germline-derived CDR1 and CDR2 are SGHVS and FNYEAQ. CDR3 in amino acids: CASSSGNDYNEQFF. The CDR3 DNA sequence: TGTGCCAGCAGCTCGGGAAATGACTACAATGAGCAGTTCTTC. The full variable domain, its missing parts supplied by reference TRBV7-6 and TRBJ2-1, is GAGVSQSPRYKVTKRGQDVALRCDPISGHVSLYWYRQALGQGPEFLTYFNYEAQQDKSGLPNDRFSAERPEGSISTLTIQRTEQRDSAMYRCASSSGNDYNEQFFGPGTRLTVL.

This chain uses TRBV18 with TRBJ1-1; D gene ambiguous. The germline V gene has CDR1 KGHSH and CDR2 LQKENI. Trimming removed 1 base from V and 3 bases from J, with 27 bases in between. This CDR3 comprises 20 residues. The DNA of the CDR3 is TGTGCCAGCTCACCACGATCCGCTGGATTATGGACTTCAACGGACACTGAAGCTTTCTTT. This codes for CASSPRSAGLWTSTDTEAFF.

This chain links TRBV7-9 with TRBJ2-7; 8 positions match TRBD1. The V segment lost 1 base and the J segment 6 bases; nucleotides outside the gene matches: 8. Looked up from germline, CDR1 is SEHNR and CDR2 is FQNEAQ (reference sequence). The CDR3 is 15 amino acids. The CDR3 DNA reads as TGTGCCAGCAGCTTAGGACCCCAGGGGGCGCGCGAGCAGTACTTC. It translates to CASSLGPQGAREQYF.

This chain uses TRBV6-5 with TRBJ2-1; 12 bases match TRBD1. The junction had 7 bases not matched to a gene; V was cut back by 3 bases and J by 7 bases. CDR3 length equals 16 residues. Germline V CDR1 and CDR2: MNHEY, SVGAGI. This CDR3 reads CASSYYRDRGRNEQFF. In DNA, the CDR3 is TGTGCCAGCAGTTATTACCGGGACAGGGGGCGGAATGAGCAGTTCTTC.

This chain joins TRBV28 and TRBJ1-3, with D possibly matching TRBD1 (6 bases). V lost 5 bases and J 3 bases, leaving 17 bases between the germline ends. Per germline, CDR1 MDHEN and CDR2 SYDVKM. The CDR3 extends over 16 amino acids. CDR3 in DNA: TGTGCCAGCAGTACCCGTCCGGGGGGCGGTGGAAACACCATATATTTT. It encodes CASSTRPGGGGNTIYF.

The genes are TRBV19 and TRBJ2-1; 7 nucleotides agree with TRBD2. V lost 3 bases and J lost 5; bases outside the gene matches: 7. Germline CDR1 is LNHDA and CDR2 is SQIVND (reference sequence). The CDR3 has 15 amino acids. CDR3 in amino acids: CASSIWREYNNEQFF. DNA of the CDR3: TGTGCCAGTAGTATTTGGCGGGAGTATAACAATGAGCAGTTCTTC.

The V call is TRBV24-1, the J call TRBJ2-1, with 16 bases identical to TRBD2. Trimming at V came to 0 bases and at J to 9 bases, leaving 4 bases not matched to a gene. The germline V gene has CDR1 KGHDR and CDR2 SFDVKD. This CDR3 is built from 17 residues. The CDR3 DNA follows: TGTGCCACCAGTGATTTGGGGACTAGCGGGAGGGCGGGTGAGCAGTTCTTC. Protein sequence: CATSDLGTSGRAGEQFF.

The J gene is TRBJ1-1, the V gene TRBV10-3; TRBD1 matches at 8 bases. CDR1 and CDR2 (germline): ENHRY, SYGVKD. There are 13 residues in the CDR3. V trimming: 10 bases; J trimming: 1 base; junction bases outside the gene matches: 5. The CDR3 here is CATYGTGNTEAFF. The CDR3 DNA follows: TGTGCCACCTATGGGACAGGGAACACTGAAGCTTTCTTT.

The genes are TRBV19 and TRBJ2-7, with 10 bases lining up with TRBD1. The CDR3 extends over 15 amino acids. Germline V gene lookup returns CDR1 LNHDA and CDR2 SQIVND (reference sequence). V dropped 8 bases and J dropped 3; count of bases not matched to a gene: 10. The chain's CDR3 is CASRYAGTGDYEQYF. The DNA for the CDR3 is TGTGCCAGTCGATACGCAGGGACAGGGGACTACGAGCAGTACTTC.

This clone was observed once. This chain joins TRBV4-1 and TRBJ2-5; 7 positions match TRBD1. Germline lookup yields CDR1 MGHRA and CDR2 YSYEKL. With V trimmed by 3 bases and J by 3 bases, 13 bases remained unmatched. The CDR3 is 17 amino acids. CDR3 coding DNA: TGCGCCAGCAGCCAGGGATTCGACAGGGAACCAAAAGAGACCCAGTACTTC. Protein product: CASSQGFDREPKETQYF.

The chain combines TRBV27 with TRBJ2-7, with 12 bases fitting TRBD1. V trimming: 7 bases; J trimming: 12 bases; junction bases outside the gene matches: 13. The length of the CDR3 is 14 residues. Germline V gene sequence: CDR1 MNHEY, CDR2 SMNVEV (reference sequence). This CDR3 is CASIGSGTGGRTYV. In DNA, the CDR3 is TGTGCCAGCATAGGAAGTGGGACAGGGGGCCGTACGTACGTC.

As DNA, the CDR3 is TGTGCCAGCAGCCTAGTTGGGACTACAGGGTACAATGAGCAGTTCTTC. It codes for CASSLVGTTGYNEQFF. The chain combines TRBV11-3 with TRBJ2-1; weak D call: TRBD2 (7 bases). The V end was cut by 5 bases, the J end by 4 bases, with 18 bases between. Per germline, CDR1 SGHNT and CDR2 YENEEA. CDR3 length: 16 residues.

In DNA, the CDR3 is TGCGCCAGCAGCTTGGACCCGGACAGCCTCTACACCGGGGAGCTGTTTTTT. Protein sequence: CASSLDPDSLYTGELFF. The chain combines TRBV5-1 with TRBJ2-2; a weak D match, TRBD1 (6 bases). CDR3 size: 17 residues. V dropped 0 bases and J dropped 3 bases, with 15 bases sitting between them. Per the germline V gene, CDR1 is SGHRS and CDR2 is YFSETQ.

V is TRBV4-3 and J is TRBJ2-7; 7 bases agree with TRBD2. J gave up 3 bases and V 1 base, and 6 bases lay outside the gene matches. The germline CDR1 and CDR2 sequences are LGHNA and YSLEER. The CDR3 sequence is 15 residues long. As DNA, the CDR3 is TGCGCCAGCAGCCAAGCTCTTAGCGGGCTCTACGAGCAGTACTTC. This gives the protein CASSQALSGLYEQYF.

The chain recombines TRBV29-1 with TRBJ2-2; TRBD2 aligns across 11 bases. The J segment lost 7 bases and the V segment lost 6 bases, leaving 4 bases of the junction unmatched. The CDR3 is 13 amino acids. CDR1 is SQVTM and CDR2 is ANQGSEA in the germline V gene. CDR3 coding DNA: TGCAGCGTGCAACTAGCGGGGGTCGGGGAGCTGTTTTTT. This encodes CSVQLAGVGELFF.

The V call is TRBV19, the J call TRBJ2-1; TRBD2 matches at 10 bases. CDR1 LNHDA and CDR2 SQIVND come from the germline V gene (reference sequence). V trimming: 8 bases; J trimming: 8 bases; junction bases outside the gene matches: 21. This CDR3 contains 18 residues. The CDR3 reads CASSDPSGVSGRRDEQFF. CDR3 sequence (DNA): TGTGCCAGTTCTGACCCGTCGGGTGTTAGCGGGAGGAGGGATGAGCAGTTCTTC.

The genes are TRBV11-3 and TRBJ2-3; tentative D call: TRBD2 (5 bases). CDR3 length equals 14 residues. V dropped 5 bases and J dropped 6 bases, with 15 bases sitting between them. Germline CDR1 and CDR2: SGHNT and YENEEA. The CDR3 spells CASSPISSMDTQYF. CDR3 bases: TGTGCCAGCAGCCCCATTTCTAGCATGGATACGCAGTATTTT.